This T cell receptor (beta chain) was obtained from a study of shared clonotypes between healthy human individuals. Study details: CD4 naive and CD4 memory each took three plates per donor, while CD8 naive took two and CD8 memory one.

J was trimmed by 4 bases and V by 6 bases; bases with no gene match: 11. The CDR3 loop spans 17 amino acids. Germline V lookup: CDR1 MGHDK, CDR2 SYGVNS. Libraries were prepared by immunoSEQ multiplex PCR; TCRdb keeps only in-frame clonotypes and omits some of them. This sample has around 1.6 million clones; approximately 98% occur once, and the top ten carry around 0.47%. Worth noting for this clone: What it recognizes is unknown.

Study-wide findings and caveats: Naive CD4 clonotype sharing across four donors was roughly 5%.

The TCR comes from a young man in good health. The material sequenced was naive CD4+ T cells sorted from blood. Subset specified: CD45RA+ positively selected. The chain links TRBV25-1 to TRBJ2-7; 14 bases agree with TRBD2. DNA of the CDR3: TGTGCCAGCAGGGGGAGACCGGGACTAGCGGGAGAGTACGAGCAGTACTTC. Its protein product is CASRGRPGLAGEYEQYF.